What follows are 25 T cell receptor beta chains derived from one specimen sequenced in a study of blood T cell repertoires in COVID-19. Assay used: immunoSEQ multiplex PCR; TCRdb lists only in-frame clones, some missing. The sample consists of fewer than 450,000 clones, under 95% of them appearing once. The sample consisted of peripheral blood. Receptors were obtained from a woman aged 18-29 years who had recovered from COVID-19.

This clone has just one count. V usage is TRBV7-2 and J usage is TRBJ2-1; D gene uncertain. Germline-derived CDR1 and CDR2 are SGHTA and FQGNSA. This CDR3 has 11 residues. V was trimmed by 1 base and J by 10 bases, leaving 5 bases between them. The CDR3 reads CASSLGVEQFF. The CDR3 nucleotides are TGTGCCAGCAGCTTAGGAGTAGAGCAGTTCTTC. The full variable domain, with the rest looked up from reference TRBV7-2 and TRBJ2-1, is GAGVSQSPSNKVTEKGKDVELRCDPISGHTALYWYRQSLGQGLEFLIYFQGNSAPDKSGLPSDRFSAERTGGSVSTLTIQRTQQEDSAVYLCASSLGVEQFFGPGTRLTVL.

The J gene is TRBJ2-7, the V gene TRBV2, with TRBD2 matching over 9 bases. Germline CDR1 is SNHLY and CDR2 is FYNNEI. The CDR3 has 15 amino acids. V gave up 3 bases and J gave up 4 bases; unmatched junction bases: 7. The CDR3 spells CASSEASGIVYEQYV. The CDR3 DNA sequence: TGTGCCAGCAGTGAGGCTAGCGGGATCGTGTACGAGCAGTACGTC.

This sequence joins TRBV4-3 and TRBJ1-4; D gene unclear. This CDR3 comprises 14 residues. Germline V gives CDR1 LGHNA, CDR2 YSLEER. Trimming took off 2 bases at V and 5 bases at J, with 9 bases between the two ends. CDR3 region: CASSQLRGNEKLFF. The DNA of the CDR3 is TGCGCCAGCAGCCAATTAAGAGGGAATGAAAAACTGTTTTTT.

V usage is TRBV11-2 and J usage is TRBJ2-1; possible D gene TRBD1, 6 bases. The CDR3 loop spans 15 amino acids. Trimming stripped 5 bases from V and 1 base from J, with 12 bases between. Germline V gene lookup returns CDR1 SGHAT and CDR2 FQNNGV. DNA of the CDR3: TGTGCCAGCAGCACCCCCAGGGGATCCTACAATGAGCAGTTCTTC. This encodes CASSTPRGSYNEQFF.

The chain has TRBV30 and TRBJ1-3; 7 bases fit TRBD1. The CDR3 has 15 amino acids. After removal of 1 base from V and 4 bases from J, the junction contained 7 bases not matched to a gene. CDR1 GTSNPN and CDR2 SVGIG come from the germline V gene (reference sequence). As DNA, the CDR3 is TGTGCCTGGAGTGCCCGAATGACAGGGGGAAACACCATATATTTT. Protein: CAWSARMTGGNTIYF.

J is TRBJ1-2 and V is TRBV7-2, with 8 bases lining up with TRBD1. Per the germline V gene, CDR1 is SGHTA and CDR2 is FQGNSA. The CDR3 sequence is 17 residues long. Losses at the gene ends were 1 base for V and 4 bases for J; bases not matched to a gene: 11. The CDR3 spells CASSLELGTGFVYGYTF. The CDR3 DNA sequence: TGTGCCAGCAGCTTAGAATTAGGGACAGGCTTCGTCTATGGCTACACCTTC.

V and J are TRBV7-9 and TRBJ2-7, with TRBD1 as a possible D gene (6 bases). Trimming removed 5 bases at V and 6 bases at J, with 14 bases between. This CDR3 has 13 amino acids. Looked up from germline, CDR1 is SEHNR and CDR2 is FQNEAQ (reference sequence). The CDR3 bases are TGTGCCAGCAGCGTAATCGGACAGTCCGAGCAGTACGTC. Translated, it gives CASSVIGQSEQYV.

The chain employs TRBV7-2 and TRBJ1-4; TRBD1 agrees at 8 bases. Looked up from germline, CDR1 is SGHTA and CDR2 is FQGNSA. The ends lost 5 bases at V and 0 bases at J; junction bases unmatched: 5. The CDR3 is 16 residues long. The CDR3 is CASSGGQVSTNEKLFF. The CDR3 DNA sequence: TGTGCCAGCAGCGGGGGACAGGTTTCAACTAATGAAAAACTGTTTTTT.

CDR3 DNA sequence: TGTGCCAGCAGCGTTGGTCGCGATCAGCCCCAGCATTTT. Its protein product is CASSVGRDQPQHF. The chain is built from TRBV9 and TRBJ1-5; no definite D call. Germline CDR1 is SGDLS and CDR2 is YYNGEE. The CDR3 has 13 amino acids. Trimming left V 2 bases short and J 5 bases short, with 8 bases between.

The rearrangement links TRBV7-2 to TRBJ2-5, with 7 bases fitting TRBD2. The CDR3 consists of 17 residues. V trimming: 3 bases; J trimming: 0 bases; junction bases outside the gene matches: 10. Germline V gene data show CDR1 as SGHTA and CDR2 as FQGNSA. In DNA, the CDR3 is TGTGCCAGCAGCTTTTTTCAAATGGGGGGGTACCAAGAGACCCAGTACTTC. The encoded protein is CASSFFQMGGYQETQYF.

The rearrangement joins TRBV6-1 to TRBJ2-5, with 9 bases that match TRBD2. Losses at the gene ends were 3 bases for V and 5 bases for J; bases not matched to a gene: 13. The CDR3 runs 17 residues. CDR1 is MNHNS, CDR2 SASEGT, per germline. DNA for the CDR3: TGTGCCAGCAGTGACGCTCTCTTTAGCGGGAGTCGGGAGACCCAGTACTTC. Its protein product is CASSDALFSGSRETQYF.

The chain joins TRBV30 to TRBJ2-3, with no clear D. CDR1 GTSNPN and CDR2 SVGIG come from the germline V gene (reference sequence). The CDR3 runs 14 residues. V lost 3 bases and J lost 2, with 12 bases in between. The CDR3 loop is CAWRGTAYTDTQYF. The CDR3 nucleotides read TGTGCCTGGAGAGGCACAGCCTACACAGATACGCAGTATTTT.

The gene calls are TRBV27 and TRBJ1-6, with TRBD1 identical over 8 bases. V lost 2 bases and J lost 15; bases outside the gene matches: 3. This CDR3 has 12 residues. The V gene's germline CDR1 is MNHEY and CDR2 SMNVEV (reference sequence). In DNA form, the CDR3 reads TGTGCCAGCAGTTTACAGGGGGCGCGCCTCCACTTT. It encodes CASSLQGARLHF.

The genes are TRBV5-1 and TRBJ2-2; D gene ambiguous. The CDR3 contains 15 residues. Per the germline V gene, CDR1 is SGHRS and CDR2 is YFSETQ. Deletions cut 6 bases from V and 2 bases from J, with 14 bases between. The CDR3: CASTEAASNTGELFF. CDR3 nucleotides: TGCGCCAGCACCGAGGCCGCCAGTAACACCGGGGAGCTGTTTTTT.

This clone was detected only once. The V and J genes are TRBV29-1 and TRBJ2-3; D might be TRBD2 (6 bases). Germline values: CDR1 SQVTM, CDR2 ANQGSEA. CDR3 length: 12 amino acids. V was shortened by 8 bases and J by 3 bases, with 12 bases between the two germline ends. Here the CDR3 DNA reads TGCAGCATTAGCAGCGGGACAGATACGCAGTATTTT. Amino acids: CSISSGTDTQYF.

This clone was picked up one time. CDR3 sequence: CASRSPGQNYGYTF. DNA of the CDR3: TGCGCCAGCAGAAGCCCAGGACAGAACTATGGCTACACCTTC. The genes are TRBV5-1 and TRBJ1-2; a possible D gene is TRBD1 (6 bases). Trimming took off 5 bases at V and 2 bases at J, with 13 bases between the two ends. Germline V gene data show CDR1 as SGHRS and CDR2 as YFSETQ. This CDR3 is 14 amino acids long.

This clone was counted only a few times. Written as DNA, the CDR3 is TGTGCCAGCAGCTTGGAAGGAGGAAGGTACAATGAGCAGTTCTTC. Amino acid sequence: CASSLEGGRYNEQFF. The chain is built from TRBV5-4 and TRBJ2-1; D is perhaps TRBD2 (5 bases). Looked up from germline, CDR1 is SGHNT and CDR2 is YYREEE (reference sequence). Trimming took off 0 bases at V and 4 bases at J, with 11 bases between the two ends. The CDR3 consists of 15 residues.

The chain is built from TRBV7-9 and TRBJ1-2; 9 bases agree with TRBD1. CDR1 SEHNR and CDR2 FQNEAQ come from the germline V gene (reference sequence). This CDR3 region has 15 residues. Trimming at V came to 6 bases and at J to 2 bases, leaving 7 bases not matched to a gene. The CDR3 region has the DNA TGTGCCAGCAGGGATACCGGGACAGGGAACTATGGCTACACCTTC. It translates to CASRDTGTGNYGYTF.

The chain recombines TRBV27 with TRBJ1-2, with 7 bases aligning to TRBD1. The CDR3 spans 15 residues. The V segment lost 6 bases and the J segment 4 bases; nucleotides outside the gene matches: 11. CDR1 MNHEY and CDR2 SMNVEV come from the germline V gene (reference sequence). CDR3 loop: CASRIGTAALYGYTF. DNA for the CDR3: TGTGCCAGCAGGATAGGGACAGCGGCCCTCTATGGCTACACCTTC.

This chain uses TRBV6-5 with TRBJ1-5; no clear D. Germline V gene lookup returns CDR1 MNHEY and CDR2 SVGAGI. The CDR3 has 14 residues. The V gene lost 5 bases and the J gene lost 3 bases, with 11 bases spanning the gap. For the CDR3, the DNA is TGTGCCAGCAGTCCGGGTCTTTCCAATCAGCCCCAGCATTTT. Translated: CASSPGLSNQPQHF.

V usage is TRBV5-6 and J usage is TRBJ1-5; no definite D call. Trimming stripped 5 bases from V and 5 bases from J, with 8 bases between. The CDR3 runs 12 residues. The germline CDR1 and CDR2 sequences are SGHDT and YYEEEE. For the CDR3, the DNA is TGTGCCAGCAGTTTAGGAGATCAGCCCCAGCATTTT. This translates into CASSLGDQPQHF.

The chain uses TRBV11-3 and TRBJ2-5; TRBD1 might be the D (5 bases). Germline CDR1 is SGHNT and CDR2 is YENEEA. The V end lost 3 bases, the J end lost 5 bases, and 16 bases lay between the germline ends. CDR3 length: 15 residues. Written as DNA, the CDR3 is TGTGCCAGCAGCTTGCGGCAGGGATACGAGGAGACCCAGTACTTC. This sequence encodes CASSLRQGYEETQYF. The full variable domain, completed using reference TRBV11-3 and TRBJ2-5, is EAGVVQSPRYKIIEKKQPVAFWCNPISGHNTLYWYLQNLGQGPELLIRYENEEAVDDSQLPKDRFSAERLKGVDSTLKIQPAELGDSAVYLCASSLRQGYEETQYFGPGTRLLVL.

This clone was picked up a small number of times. The CDR3 here is CASSFAGYEQYV. The CDR3 region has the DNA TGTGCCAGCAGCTTCGCCGGGTACGAGCAGTACGTC. The chain combines TRBV7-9 with TRBJ2-7; no clear D. V dropped 3 bases and J dropped 4 bases, with 7 bases sitting between them. Germline V gene sequence: CDR1 SEHNR, CDR2 FQNEAQ (reference sequence). The CDR3 covers 12 residues.

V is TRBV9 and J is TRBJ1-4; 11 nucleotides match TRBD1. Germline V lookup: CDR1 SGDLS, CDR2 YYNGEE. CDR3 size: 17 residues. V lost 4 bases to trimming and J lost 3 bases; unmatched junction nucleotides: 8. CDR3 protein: CASSPRDRGSPNEKLFF. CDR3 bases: TGTGCCAGCAGCCCCCGGGACAGGGGGTCCCCTAATGAAAAACTGTTTTTT.

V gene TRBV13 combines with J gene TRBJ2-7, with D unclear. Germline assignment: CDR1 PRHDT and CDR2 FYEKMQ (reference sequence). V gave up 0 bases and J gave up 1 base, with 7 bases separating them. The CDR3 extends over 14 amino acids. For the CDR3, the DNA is TGTGCCAGCAGCTTAGGGGCGGCGTCCTACGAGCAGTACGTC. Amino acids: CASSLGAASYEQYV.